Sequencing of this TCR beta chain was carried out in a study of blood T cell repertoires in COVID-19. For the study at large: Sites across the United States, Italy and Spain contributed samples from acute and convalescent COVID-19. PBMCs, B-cell-depleted T cells, or T cells were the source of the cDNA or gDNA that made up the material.

The authors' processing: By means of reference gene primer amplification, nucleated cell counts were estimated. Some clones are missing from TCRdb's copy, which holds only in-frame ones; the method was immunoSEQ multiplex PCR. V, J and clone size reflect that table, while D and trimming were determined from the DNA. The data contain over 150,000 clones, 83% of them seen just once; the ten biggest clones take up roughly 1.9%. The germline CDR1 and CDR2 sequences are LNHDA and SQIVND (reference sequence). The CDR3 spans 16 residues. Trimming at V came to 5 bases and at J to 3 bases, leaving 7 bases not matched to a gene.

The sequenced sample consisted of peripheral blood. The V and J genes are TRBV19 and TRBJ2-4, with 10 bases lining up with TRBD1. The receptor was derived from an elderly woman with acute or convalescent COVID-19. The CDR3 bases are TGTGCCAGTAGTTCCATAGGGACAGGGGTCAAAAACATTCAGTACTTC. Translation gives CASSSIGTGVKNIQYF.